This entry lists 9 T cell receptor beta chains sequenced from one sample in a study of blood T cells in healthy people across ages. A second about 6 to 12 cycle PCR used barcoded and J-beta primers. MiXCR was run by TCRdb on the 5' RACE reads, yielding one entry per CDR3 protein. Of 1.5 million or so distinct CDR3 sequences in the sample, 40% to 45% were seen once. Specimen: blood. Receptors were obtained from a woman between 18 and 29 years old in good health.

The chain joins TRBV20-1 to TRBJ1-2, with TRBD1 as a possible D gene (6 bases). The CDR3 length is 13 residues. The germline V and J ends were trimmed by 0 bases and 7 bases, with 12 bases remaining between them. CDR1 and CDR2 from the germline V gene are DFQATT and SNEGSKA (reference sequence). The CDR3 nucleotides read TGCAGTGCTAGAGATCACAGGGTCATTGGCTACACCTTC. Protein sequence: CSARDHRVIGYTF.

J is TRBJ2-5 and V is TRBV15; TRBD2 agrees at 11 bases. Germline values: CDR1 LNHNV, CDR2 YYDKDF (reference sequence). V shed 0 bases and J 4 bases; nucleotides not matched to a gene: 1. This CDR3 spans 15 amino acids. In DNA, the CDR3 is TGTGCCACCAGCAGAGATAGCGGGGGGGCAGAGACCCAGTACTTC. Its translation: CATSRDSGGAETQYF. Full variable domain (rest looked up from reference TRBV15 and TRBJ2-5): DAMVIQNPRYQVTQFGKPVTLSCSQTLNHNVMYWYQQKSSQAPKLLFHYYDKDFNNEADTPDNFQSRRPNTSFCFLDIRSPGLGDTAMYLCATSRDSGGAETQYFGPGTRLLVL.

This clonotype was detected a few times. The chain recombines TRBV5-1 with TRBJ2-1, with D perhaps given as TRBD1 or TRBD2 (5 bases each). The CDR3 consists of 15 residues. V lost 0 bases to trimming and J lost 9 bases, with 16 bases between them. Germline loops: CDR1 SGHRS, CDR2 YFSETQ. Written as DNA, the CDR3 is TGCGCCAGCAGCTTGGGTTCCGGGACCCCCGGTGAGCAGTTCTTC. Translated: CASSLGSGTPGEQFF.

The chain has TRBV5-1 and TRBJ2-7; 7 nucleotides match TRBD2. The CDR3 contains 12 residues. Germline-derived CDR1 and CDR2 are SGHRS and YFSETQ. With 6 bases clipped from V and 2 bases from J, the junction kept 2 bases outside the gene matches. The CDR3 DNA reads TGCGCCAGCAACAGCGGGGCCTACGAGCAGTACTTC. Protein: CASNSGAYEQYF.

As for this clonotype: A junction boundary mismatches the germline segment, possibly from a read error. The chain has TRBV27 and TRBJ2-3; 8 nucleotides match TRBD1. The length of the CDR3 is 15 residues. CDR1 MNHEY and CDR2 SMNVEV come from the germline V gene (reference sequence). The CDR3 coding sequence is TGTGCCTGCAGTTTCGACAGGGGAGACACAGATACGCAGTATTTT. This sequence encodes CACSFDRGDTDTQYF.

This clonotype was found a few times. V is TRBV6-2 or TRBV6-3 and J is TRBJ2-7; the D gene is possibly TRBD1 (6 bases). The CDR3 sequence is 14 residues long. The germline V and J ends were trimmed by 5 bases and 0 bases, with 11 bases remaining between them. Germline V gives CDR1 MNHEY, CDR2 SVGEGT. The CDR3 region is CASSLDSYSYEQYF. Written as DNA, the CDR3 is TGTGCCAGCAGTCTGGACAGCTACTCCTACGAGCAGTACTTC.

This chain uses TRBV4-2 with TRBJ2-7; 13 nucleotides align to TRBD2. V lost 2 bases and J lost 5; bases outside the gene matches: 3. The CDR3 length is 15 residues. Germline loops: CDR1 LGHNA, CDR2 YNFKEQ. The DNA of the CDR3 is TGTGCCAGCAGCCAACCGACTAGCGGGAGGAACGAGCAGTACTTC. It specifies CASSQPTSGRNEQYF.

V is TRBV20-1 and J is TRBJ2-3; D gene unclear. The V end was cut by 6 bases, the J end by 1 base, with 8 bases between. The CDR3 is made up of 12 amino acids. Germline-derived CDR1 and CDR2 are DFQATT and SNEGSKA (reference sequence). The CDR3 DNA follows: TGCAGTGCCCAGCTCGGCACAGATACGCAGTATTTT. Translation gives CSAQLGTDTQYF.

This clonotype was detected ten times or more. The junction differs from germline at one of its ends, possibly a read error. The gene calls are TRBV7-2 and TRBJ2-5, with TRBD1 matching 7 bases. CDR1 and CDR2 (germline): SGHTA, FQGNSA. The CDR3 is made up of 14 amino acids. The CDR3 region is CASSLDRAQETQYF. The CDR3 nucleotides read TGTGCCAGCAGTTTAGACAGGGCACAAGAGACCCAGTACTTC.